These T cell receptor beta chains were read from a single sample in a study of blood T cell repertoires in COVID-19. Only in-frame clones appear in the TCRdb table, and some are missing; sequencing was by immunoSEQ multiplex PCR. In the table there are 70,000 or so clones, 85% to 90% of which are singletons. Sequencing input: peripheral blood. Receptor source: an elderly man with acute or convalescent COVID-19. The conserved cysteine and the conserved F or W are not part of the CDR3 here.

CDR3 protein	V gene	J gene
ASSLLTGTYGYT	TRBV9	TRBJ1-2
ATSSLQGVGDQPQH	TRBV15	TRBJ1-5
ANRDSSNEKLF	TRBV21-1	TRBJ1-4
ASSYPSDRGNTEAF	TRBV6-2/TRBV6-3	TRBJ1-1
ASSYSGLAAYEQY	TRBV6-5	TRBJ2-7
ATSDKGTRGSTDTQY	TRBV24-1	TRBJ2-3
ATRPEGNYGYT	TRBV19	TRBJ1-2
AAIRDLKPSDTQY	TRBV24-1	TRBJ2-3
ASSLRRKSSYNEQF	TRBV5-6	TRBJ2-1
AIKGQGNYGYT	TRBV10-3	TRBJ1-2
ASSVGREANEKLF	TRBV9	TRBJ1-4
ASSEQGSTEAF	TRBV25-1	TRBJ1-1
ASSRTGGLTGELF	TRBV10-1	TRBJ2-2
ASSLGVGNQPQH	TRBV5-6	TRBJ1-5
ASSLGREPGTGELF	TRBV7-2	TRBJ2-2
ASSPLRGNYGYT	TRBV3-1/TRBV3-2	TRBJ1-2
ASSYDIGNGYT	TRBV5-5	TRBJ1-2
ASSYSGLLGGYT	TRBV6-5	TRBJ1-2
ASSLTAGETQY	TRBV27	TRBJ2-5
ASSLPSGRTNEQF	TRBV28	TRBJ2-1
ASSLSPSSGANVLT	TRBV5-5	TRBJ2-6
AWSVPAGSYNSPLH	TRBV30	TRBJ1-6
ATQEGGTDTQY	TRBV5-4	TRBJ2-3
ASSLQLVGRETQY	TRBV5-4	TRBJ2-5
AISHGTGVGQETQY	TRBV10-3	TRBJ2-5
SVEDTGRGTEAF	TRBV29-1	TRBJ1-1
ASSQLAGAQNIQY	TRBV18	TRBJ2-4
ASSGAGTSGRANTGELF	TRBV10-2	TRBJ2-2
ASSPDRSDGYT	TRBV7-2	TRBJ1-2
ASSFTGARPLY	TRBV7-2	TRBJ2-5
AARDGHLTEAF	TRBV15	TRBJ1-1
ASSLNRGGDKGWGYT	TRBV28	TRBJ1-2
ASSQDPNLDRGETQY	TRBV3-1/TRBV3-2	TRBJ2-5
ASSDSGQSSGNTIY	TRBV2	TRBJ1-3
ASSQARGITTEAF	TRBV11-2	TRBJ1-1
ATTDPLRTYNEQF	TRBV19	TRBJ2-1
ASSYGQNYGYT	TRBV11-2	TRBJ1-2
ASSLTAGPYGYT	TRBV18	TRBJ1-2
ASSRISDEKLF	TRBV11-3	TRBJ1-4
ASSMFGGGQPQH	TRBV19	TRBJ1-5
ASGGRRNEQY	TRBV5-8	TRBJ2-7
ATSDPRGGSNQPQH	TRBV24-1	TRBJ1-5
ASSIDQGALSNQPQH	TRBV19	TRBJ1-5
SVGLANSYNEQF	TRBV29-1	TRBJ2-1
ASSQTGVNQPQH	TRBV4-1	TRBJ1-5
ATSDFSGRAADTQY	TRBV24-1	TRBJ2-3
ASSQEISPLH	TRBV4-2	TRBJ1-6
ATSGLAPYTDTQY	TRBV5-1	TRBJ2-3
ASSRQNTEAF	TRBV12-3/TRBV12-4	TRBJ1-1
ASSLPGAMENEAF	TRBV7-2	TRBJ1-1
ASSARDSTYEQY	TRBV7-2	TRBJ2-7
ASSSQPGGVHGYT	TRBV5-1	TRBJ1-2
AISQPTSPWTQY	TRBV10-3	TRBJ2-5
ASSLGRQGNEQY	TRBV7-2	TRBJ2-7